What follows are 18 T cell receptor beta chains derived from one specimen sequenced in a study of T cell responses to AZD1222 COVID-19 vaccine. Method: immunoSEQ multiplex PCR; TCRdb's copy keeps in-frame clones and lacks some. This table has 55,000 to 70,000 clones, about nine tenths appearing once. The sample in question was peripheral blood, obtained on day 0 of AZD1222 vaccination. The source is an adult in good health.

DNA for the CDR3: TGTGCCACCAGTGATTTAGGGAGGGACGAGCAGTACTTC. Encoded protein: CATSDLGRDEQYF. V gene TRBV24-1 combines with J gene TRBJ2-7; TRBD2 matches 7 bases. CDR3 length: 13 residues. Looked up from germline, CDR1 is KGHDR and CDR2 is SFDVKD. The junction had 1 base not matched to a gene; V was cut back by 1 base and J by 5 bases.

The chain joins TRBV7-9 to TRBJ1-2, with 7 bases identical to TRBD1. The germline CDR1 and CDR2 sequences are SEHNR and FQNEAQ (reference sequence). This CDR3 comprises 16 residues. The V and J ends lost 4 bases and 3 bases, in that order; junction bases with no gene match: 11. The CDR3 DNA reads TGTGCCAGCAGCTCCCTAACTAGACAGGGAGACTATGGCTACACCTTC. Protein sequence: CASSSLTRQGDYGYTF.

In this sample, this clone turned up once. V gene TRBV6-5 combines with J gene TRBJ2-3, with TRBD2 matching over 10 bases. CDR3 length equals 15 residues. CDR1 is MNHEY and CDR2 is SVGAGI in the germline V gene. V dropped 7 bases and J dropped 1; count of bases not matched to a gene: 5. The CDR3 nucleotides read TGTGCCAGCATCCAAAGCGGGAGGGGCACAGATACGCAGTATTTT. This codes for CASIQSGRGTDTQYF.

This chain links TRBV11-2 with TRBJ1-5; D might be TRBD1 (5 bases). V dropped 5 bases and J dropped 4 bases, with 12 bases sitting between them. Germline loops: CDR1 SGHAT, CDR2 FQNNGV. The CDR3 totals 14 residues. DNA for the CDR3: TGTGCCAGCAGCCGTCCAGGGATGAATCAGCCCCAGCATTTT. This sequence encodes CASSRPGMNQPQHF.

V and J are TRBV5-5 and TRBJ1-1; tentatively, D is TRBD1 (6 bases). The CDR3 spans 15 residues. V dropped 5 bases and J dropped 3 bases, with 17 bases sitting between them. Per the germline V gene, CDR1 is SGHKS and CDR2 is YYEKEE (reference sequence). DNA of the CDR3: TGTGCCAGCAGTCCCACGGGGGGGCCGGACACTGAAGCTTTCTTT. Its protein is CASSPTGGPDTEAFF.

The chain recombines TRBV27 with TRBJ2-7; TRBD1 agrees at 12 bases. This CDR3 is built from 17 residues. V gave up 6 bases and J gave up 4 bases; unmatched junction bases: 13. The germline CDR1 and CDR2 sequences are MNHEY and SMNVEV (reference sequence). The CDR3 DNA follows: TGTGCCAGCAGCCTAATCCCGGGACAGGGGGCGGGGTACGAGCAGTACTTC. It encodes CASSLIPGQGAGYEQYF.

The chain has TRBV2 and TRBJ1-5; 8 nucleotides align to TRBD1. This CDR3 has 15 residues. After removal of 5 bases from V and 3 bases from J, the junction contained 6 bases not matched to a gene. Germline loops: CDR1 SNHLY, CDR2 FYNNEI. Here the CDR3 reads CASSRTGGDNQPQHF. DNA of the CDR3: TGTGCCAGCAGTAGAACAGGGGGGGACAATCAGCCCCAGCATTTT.

This clone is a singleton in its sample. The CDR3 is CASSRDGGYQPQHF. The CDR3, as DNA: TGTGCCAGCAGCCGGGACGGTGGATATCAGCCCCAGCATTTT. The chain joins TRBV3-1 (or the pseudogene TRBV3-2) to TRBJ1-5; possible D gene TRBD1, 5 bases. Per germline, CDR1 LGHDT and CDR2 YNNKEL (reference sequence). The V and J ends lost 4 bases and 5 bases respectively, with 12 bases between them. The CDR3 is made up of 14 amino acids.

The V gene is TRBV5-1, the J gene TRBJ2-6; 12 bases match TRBD1. The germline V gene encodes CDR1 SGHRS and CDR2 YFSETQ. The junction had 11 bases not matched to a gene; V was cut back by 1 base and J by 0 bases. The CDR3 runs to 21 residues. The CDR3 sequence is CASSLFGTGGPSSSGANVLTF. CDR3 nucleotide sequence: TGCGCCAGCAGCTTGTTCGGGACAGGGGGCCCTTCCTCCTCTGGGGCCAACGTCCTGACTTTC.

This clone has more than one count but fewer than ten. V is TRBV27 and J is TRBJ2-1; D is undetermined. The CDR3 length is 13 residues. Germline V gene data show CDR1 as MNHEY and CDR2 as SMNVEV (reference sequence). V was pared by 6 bases and J by 2 bases, with 8 bases between. CDR3 amino acids: CASSLEPYNEQFF. The DNA for the CDR3 is TGTGCCAGCAGCTTAGAACCCTACAATGAGCAGTTCTTC.

The rearrangement links TRBV4-1 to TRBJ2-7; D is possibly TRBD1 (5 bases). The CDR3 totals 15 residues. V was pared by 1 base and J by 5 bases, with 15 bases between. Germline CDR1 MGHRA, CDR2 YSYEKL. In DNA, the CDR3 is TGCGCCAGCAGCCAAGGTAGGCAGGGTCACAACGAGCAGTACTTC. Translation gives CASSQGRQGHNEQYF.

This clone was observed a handful of times. V and J are TRBV7-2 and TRBJ1-6; D possibly corresponds to TRBD1 (5 bases). V was pared by 5 bases and J by 7 bases, with 12 bases between. This CDR3 has 14 amino acids. CDR1 is SGHTA, CDR2 FQGNSA, per germline. As DNA, the CDR3 is TGTGCCAGCAGCCGCGGGGCGCGGAATTCACCCCTCCACTTT. Translating gives CASSRGARNSPLHF.

Of note for this clone: This sample includes further DNA sequences coding for the same CDR3. The chain uses TRBV19 and TRBJ2-1, with 13 bases lining up with TRBD2. CDR1 is LNHDA, CDR2 SQIVND, per germline (reference sequence). After removal of 5 bases from V and 6 bases from J, the junction contained 4 bases not matched to a gene. The CDR3 is 15 residues long. As DNA, the CDR3 is TGTGCCAGTAGTCCAGGGACTAGCGGGATCAATGAGCAGTTCTTC. It specifies CASSPGTSGINEQFF.

This clone has only one observation. This chain uses TRBV6-4 with TRBJ2-2; 12 bases line up with TRBD2. Trimming removed 5 bases from V and 1 base from J; junction bases left unmatched: 8. This CDR3 region has 18 residues. The V gene's germline CDR1 is MRHNA and CDR2 SNTAGT. CDR3 region: CASSPRTSGKWNTGELFF. DNA of the CDR3: TGTGCCAGCAGTCCACGGACTAGCGGGAAATGGAACACCGGGGAGCTGTTTTTT.

The chain links TRBV3-1 (or the pseudogene TRBV3-2) to TRBJ2-5; 11 bases line up with TRBD1. With 0 bases clipped from V and 4 bases from J, the junction kept 7 bases outside the gene matches. The CDR3 contains 17 residues. Germline V gene lookup returns CDR1 LGHDT and CDR2 YNNKEL (reference sequence). The CDR3 spells CASSQDLRTGGVETQYF. The CDR3, as DNA: TGTGCCAGCAGCCAAGATCTCAGGACAGGGGGCGTAGAGACCCAGTACTTC.

The genes are TRBV15 and TRBJ1-2, with 8 nucleotides matching TRBD1. Germline lookup yields CDR1 LNHNV and CDR2 YYDKDF (reference sequence). The V segment lost 4 bases and the J segment 3 bases; nucleotides outside the gene matches: 7. The CDR3 extends over 15 amino acids. CDR3 in amino acids: CATSTRQGLYYGYTF. DNA for the CDR3: TGTGCCACCAGCACACGACAGGGGTTGTACTATGGCTACACCTTC. The whole variable domain, remainder taken from reference TRBV15 and TRBJ1-2, is DAMVIQNPRYQVTQFGKPVTLSCSQTLNHNVMYWYQQKSSQAPKLLFHYYDKDFNNEADTPDNFQSRRPNTSFCFLDIRSPGLGDTAMYLCATSTRQGLYYGYTFGSGTRLTVV.

J is TRBJ2-3 and V is TRBV14; D is uncertain. Trimming shortened V by 0 bases and J by 9 bases, and 19 bases separated the two germline ends. The CDR3 has 16 amino acids. From germline, CDR1 is SGHDN and CDR2 FVKESK. CDR3 nucleotide sequence: TGTGCCAGCAGCCAAGATAGAGTGGTGACGGGCGCGACGCAGTATTTT. This sequence encodes CASSQDRVVTGATQYF.

The V call is TRBV7-2, the J call TRBJ1-1; D remains unclear. Germline CDR1 SGHTA, CDR2 FQGNSA. The CDR3 is made up of 15 amino acids. The V gene lost 2 bases and the J gene lost 8 bases, with 18 bases spanning the gap. Written as DNA, the CDR3 is TGTGCCAGCAGCTTAAAAGTACGGGGTCCGCCCGAAGCTTTCTTT. Translated: CASSLKVRGPPEAFF.